The 28 T cell receptor beta chains below come from one sample, sequenced in a study of a mutant IDH1 vaccine in newly diagnosed glioma. Only in-frame clones appear in the TCRdb table, and some are missing; sequencing was by immunoSEQ multiplex PCR. The sample gives under 150,000 clones, approximately 87% of which show up once; 0.55% to 0.7% is in the top ten. These TCRs' antigens remain unknown. Time point defined: week 11, during vaccination. The study gave 300 ug of mutant IDH1 20-mer peptide per vaccine dose, with topical imiquimod. The starting material was PBMCs, obtained from a glioma patient whose treatment included an IDH1 peptide vaccine. These receptors all stem from a woman in her forties or fifties with glioma.

The J gene is TRBJ2-3, the V gene TRBV7-3, with TRBD2 as a possible D gene (6 bases). The CDR3 contains 17 residues. Germline loops: CDR1 SGHTA, CDR2 FQGTGA. The V end lost 0 bases, the J end lost 7 bases, and 20 bases lay between the germline ends. CDR3 nucleotides: TGTGCCAGCAGCTTAACTGGTCCGAACTGGGGGGAAAATACGCAGTATTTT. It specifies CASSLTGPNWGENTQYF.

The V and J genes are TRBV28 and TRBJ1-2; a possible D gene is TRBD1 (6 bases). Per the germline V gene, CDR1 is MDHEN and CDR2 is SYDVKM. This CDR3 contains 15 residues. V lost 4 bases and J lost 2, with 14 bases in between. The CDR3 reads CASSSIDRSNYGYTF. CDR3 coding DNA: TGTGCCAGCAGTTCCATCGACAGGTCCAACTATGGCTACACCTTC.

The sample holds one count of this clone. The chain carries TRBV7-8 and TRBJ2-7; the D gene is possibly TRBD2 (6 bases). This CDR3 has 14 residues. The germline V gene encodes CDR1 SGHVS and CDR2 FQNEAQ. Trimming shortened V by 2 bases and J by 2 bases, and 10 bases separated the two germline ends. This CDR3 reads CASSLRDFTYEQYF. The CDR3 nucleotides read TGTGCCAGCAGCTTAAGGGACTTTACCTACGAGCAGTACTTC.

The gene calls are TRBV14 and TRBJ2-1; the match to TRBD1 covers 9 bases. Germline CDR1 and CDR2: SGHDN and FVKESK. The trim removed 4 bases at V and 7 bases at J, leaving 8 bases unmatched. The CDR3 spans 15 residues. The CDR3 DNA reads TGTGCCAGCAGCCCCCGGGACAGGGTACTAAATGAGCAGTTCTTC. Translated, it gives CASSPRDRVLNEQFF.

The chain has TRBV5-5 and TRBJ2-2, with D unclear. The germline V and J ends were trimmed by 2 bases and 0 bases, with 8 bases remaining between them. This CDR3 contains 15 residues. Germline loops: CDR1 SGHKS, CDR2 YYEKEE (reference sequence). The CDR3 DNA follows: TGTGCCAGCAGCTTCAAGCCGGCGAACACCGGGGAGCTGTTTTTT. Translating it yields CASSFKPANTGELFF.

The sample holds one count of this clone. V and J are TRBV11-2 and TRBJ2-1, with 11 positions matching TRBD2. The CDR3 sequence is 16 residues long. Germline lookup yields CDR1 SGHAT and CDR2 FQNNGV. The trim removed 6 bases at V and 2 bases at J, leaving 6 bases unmatched. The CDR3 region is CASSYSGREPYNEQFF. The CDR3 nucleotides are TGTGCCAGCAGTTATAGCGGGAGGGAACCCTACAATGAGCAGTTCTTC.

The chain carries TRBV5-1 and TRBJ2-7; D uncertain. CDR1 SGHRS and CDR2 YFSETQ come from the germline V gene. V dropped 3 bases and J dropped 4 bases, with 17 bases sitting between them. The CDR3 contains 15 residues. The CDR3 nucleotides are TGCGCCAGCAGCTCCCTCCCCAAGGGTCGATACGAGCAGTACTTC. It translates to CASSSLPKGRYEQYF. Supplemented by reference TRBV5-1 and TRBJ2-7, the full variable domain reads KAGVTQTPRYLIKTRGQQVTLSCSPISGHRSVSWYQQTPGQGLQFLFEYFSETQRNKGNFPGRFSGRQFSNSRSEMNVSTLELGDSALYLCASSSLPKGRYEQYFGPGTRLTVT.

J is TRBJ2-6 and V is TRBV2, with D possibly being TRBD1 or TRBD2 (5 bases each). Trimming pared 5 bases from V and 3 bases from J, leaving 14 bases between. The CDR3 consists of 16 residues. CDR1 SNHLY and CDR2 FYNNEI come from the germline V gene. CDR3 coding DNA: TGTGCCAGCAGTCCCTGGGGACCGGATGGGGCCAACGTCCTGACTTTC. It specifies CASSPWGPDGANVLTF.

The V gene is TRBV18, the J gene TRBJ2-1; a weak D match, TRBD2 (5 bases). The germline V gene encodes CDR1 KGHSH and CDR2 LQKENI. The CDR3 has 16 amino acids. The V end was cut by 0 bases, the J end by 0 bases, with 9 bases between. The CDR3 here is CASSPPGGSSYNEQFF. Written as DNA, the CDR3 is TGTGCCAGCTCACCACCGGGTGGGAGCTCCTACAATGAGCAGTTCTTC.

The chain recombines TRBV2 with TRBJ1-6, with D possibly matching TRBD1 (5 bases). Looked up from germline, CDR1 is SNHLY and CDR2 is FYNNEI. Trimming removed 0 bases at V and 3 bases at J, with 9 bases between. The CDR3 totals 16 residues. CDR3 sequence: CASSEARQGYNSPLHF. The CDR3 nucleotides are TGTGCCAGCAGTGAAGCGCGGCAGGGCTATAATTCACCCCTCCACTTT.

J is TRBJ2-5 and V is TRBV29-1; D is unclear. The CDR3 consists of 13 residues. Trimming stripped 3 bases from V and 4 bases from J, with 12 bases between. Germline-derived CDR1 and CDR2 are SQVTM and ANQGSEA. The CDR3 protein is CSVDTGPRETQYF. CDR3 coding DNA: TGCAGCGTTGACACCGGGCCGCGAGAGACCCAGTACTTC. The full variable domain, completed using reference TRBV29-1 and TRBJ2-5, is SAVISQKPSRDICQRGTSLTIQCQVDSQVTMMFWYRQQPGQSLTLIATANQGSEATYESGFVIDKFPISRPNLTFSTLTVSNMSPEDSSIYLCSVDTGPRETQYFGPGTRLLVL.

The chain links TRBV15 to TRBJ2-1; 7 nucleotides match TRBD2. CDR1 and CDR2 (germline): LNHNV, YYDKDF (reference sequence). The CDR3 spans 19 residues. V lost 0 bases to trimming and J lost 3 bases; unmatched junction nucleotides: 14. CDR3 amino acids: CATSRDIQGLERGYNEQFF. In DNA form, the CDR3 reads TGTGCCACCAGCAGAGATATCCAGGGACTTGAGCGGGGCTACAATGAGCAGTTCTTC.

The chain employs TRBV6-5 and TRBJ2-5; 7 bases are shared with TRBD1. This CDR3 has 14 amino acids. V shed 5 bases, J shed 5 bases, and the junction held 8 bases outside the gene matches. Germline values: CDR1 MNHEY, CDR2 SVGAGI. CDR3 DNA sequence: TGTGCCAGCAGTACGGGACAGCGAGCGGAGACCCAGTACTTC. It specifies CASSTGQRAETQYF.

This sequence joins TRBV27 and TRBJ2-7; 7 bases are a match to TRBD2. Germline CDR1 reads MNHEY; CDR2 reads SMNVEV (reference sequence). J lost 7 bases, V lost 6 bases, and 9 bases had no gene match. The CDR3 sequence is 13 residues long. CDR3 coding DNA: TGTGCCAGCAGCCGGACCCCCGGGAGGGAGCAGTACTTC. Protein sequence: CASSRTPGREQYF.

The V and J genes are TRBV9 and TRBJ1-4; 8 bases are a match to TRBD1. The CDR3 covers 16 residues. Per germline, CDR1 SGDLS and CDR2 YYNGEE. J lost 8 bases, V lost 3 bases, and 12 bases had no gene match. The DNA of the CDR3 is TGTGCCAGCAGCGCTACTCAGGGGGCGAGAGGAGAAAAACTGTTTTTT. Its protein product is CASSATQGARGEKLFF.

The CDR3 region is CASSSPGGETYNEQFF. CDR3 sequence (DNA): TGTGCCAGCAGCTCCCCAGGGGGAGAGACCTACAATGAGCAGTTCTTC. V gene TRBV5-4 combines with J gene TRBJ2-1, with 7 positions matching TRBD1. The CDR3 consists of 16 residues. Germline V gene data show CDR1 as SGHNT and CDR2 as YYREEE (reference sequence). J lost 2 bases, V lost 3 bases, and 8 bases had no gene match. Full variable domain (missing parts from reference TRBV5-4 and TRBJ2-1): ETGVTQSPTHLIKTRGQQVTLRCSSQSGHNTVSWYQQALGQGPQFIFQYYREEENGRGNFPPRFSGLQFPNYSSELNVNALELDDSALYLCASSSPGGETYNEQFFGPGTRLTVL.

This clone was recorded a few times. The chain links TRBV9 to TRBJ1-5; D is uncertain. CDR3 length: 15 amino acids. V gave up 0 bases and J gave up 5 bases, with 12 bases separating them. Germline CDR1 is SGDLS and CDR2 is YYNGEE. In DNA, the CDR3 is TGTGCCAGCAGCGTAGCTGACGGGCGGGATCAGCCCCAGCATTTT. This codes for CASSVADGRDQPQHF.

CDR3 nucleotides: TGTGCCAGCAGCTTAGACCAGCCTGGGGCCAACGTCCTGACTTTC. Protein sequence: CASSLDQPGANVLTF. This chain uses TRBV7-9 with TRBJ2-6; unclear D gene. Germline lookup yields CDR1 SEHNR and CDR2 FQNEAQ (reference sequence). The CDR3 has 15 amino acids. With 1 base removed from V and 2 bases from J, the gap between germline ends came to 6 bases.

J is TRBJ2-3 and V is TRBV19; either TRBD1 or TRBD2 may supply D (5 bases each). V gave up 6 bases and J gave up 3 bases, with 10 bases separating them. This CDR3 has 13 amino acids. Germline-derived CDR1 and CDR2 are LNHDA and SQIVND (reference sequence). For the CDR3, the DNA is TGTGCCAGTAGCAGGGAGTTGACAGATACGCAGTATTTT. Amino acids: CASSRELTDTQYF.

This clone turned up a few times. CDR3 residues: CASRKREGAVTEAFF. Here the CDR3 DNA reads TGCGCCAGCCGAAAGAGGGAGGGGGCAGTCACTGAAGCTTTCTTT. The chain uses TRBV10-2 and TRBJ1-1, with 7 bases identical to TRBD1. CDR1 is WSHSY and CDR2 is SAAADI in the germline V gene. V trimming: 8 bases; J trimming: 4 bases; junction bases outside the gene matches: 13. The CDR3 has 15 residues.

The DNA for the CDR3 is TGTGCCAGCGGACGGGCCTACAATGAGCAGTTCTTC. This translates into CASGRAYNEQFF. The J gene is TRBJ2-1, the V gene TRBV2; D uncertain. The CDR3 consists of 12 residues. Per the germline V gene, CDR1 is SNHLY and CDR2 is FYNNEI. Between the trimmed V and J ends, which lost 8 bases and 2 bases, there was a span of 7 bases.

This clone was counted once. V gene TRBV27 combines with J gene TRBJ2-2, with D possibly TRBD2 on 6 matching bases. Per germline, CDR1 MNHEY and CDR2 SMNVEV (reference sequence). V lost 3 bases and J 4 bases, leaving 12 bases between the germline ends. The CDR3 length is 15 residues. CDR3 in amino acids: CASSLEPAGTGELFF. For the CDR3, the DNA is TGTGCCAGCAGTTTGGAACCAGCGGGCACCGGGGAGCTGTTTTTT.

The J gene is TRBJ2-7, the V gene TRBV7-9; D is perhaps TRBD1 or TRBD2 (5 bases each). The CDR3 totals 14 residues. Looked up from germline, CDR1 is SEHNR and CDR2 is FQNEAQ (reference sequence). V lost 5 bases, J lost 2 bases, and 13 bases lay in between. The CDR3: CASSPGRAPYEQYF. The DNA of the CDR3 is TGTGCCAGCAGCCCAGGGCGGGCCCCCTACGAGCAGTACTTC.

The V gene is TRBV6-4, the J gene TRBJ1-5; 7 nucleotides line up with TRBD1. After removal of 6 bases from V and 0 bases from J, the junction contained 20 bases not matched to a gene. Germline V gene sequence: CDR1 MRHNA, CDR2 SNTAGT. The CDR3 runs to 20 residues. The CDR3 coding sequence is TGTGCCAGCAGCGAGCGTCCGGGACAGAGTTGCTACTATAGCAATCAGCCCCAGCATTTT. Residues: CASSERPGQSCYYSNQPQHF.

This rearrangement joins TRBV29-1 to TRBJ2-4, with 9 positions matching TRBD2. The CDR3 consists of 13 residues. Germline assignment: CDR1 SQVTM and CDR2 ANQGSEA. V dropped 2 bases and J dropped 9; count of bases not matched to a gene: 5. CDR3 in DNA: TGCAGCGTTGAAAAGGCGGGAGGGGGCATTCAGTACTTC. Amino acids: CSVEKAGGGIQYF. The whole variable domain, filled in from reference TRBV29-1 and TRBJ2-4, reads SAVISQKPSRDICQRGTSLTIQCQVDSQVTMMFWYRQQPGQSLTLIATANQGSEATYESGFVIDKFPISRPNLTFSTLTVSNMSPEDSSIYLCSVEKAGGGIQYFGAGTRLSVL.

The chain joins TRBV2 to TRBJ2-1; D remains unclear. The germline gives CDR1 SNHLY, CDR2 FYNNEI. The CDR3 sequence is 13 residues long. Trimming pared 6 bases from V and 10 bases from J, leaving 16 bases between. As DNA, the CDR3 is TGTGCCAGCAGCCCAGACACTTCCCAGGAGCAGTTCTTC. Its translation: CASSPDTSQEQFF.

This clone was found once. The V and J genes are TRBV12-5 and TRBJ1-5; 7 bases map to TRBD1. Trimming took 0 bases from V and 6 from J; bases not matched to a gene: 11. The germline V gene has CDR1 LGHNT and CDR2 FRNRAP. The CDR3 is made up of 17 amino acids. The CDR3 DNA sequence: TGTGCTAGTGGTTTGGTACGCGACAGGGTACAAATTCAGCCCCAGCATTTT. It translates to CASGLVRDRVQIQPQHF.

This rearrangement joins TRBV11-2 to TRBJ2-7; D is ambiguous. CDR3 length: 16 amino acids. V dropped 1 base and J dropped 0 bases, with 13 bases sitting between them. Germline lookup yields CDR1 SGHAT and CDR2 FQNNGV. The CDR3 here is CASSLVGGRSSYEQYF. The DNA of the CDR3 is TGTGCCAGCAGCTTAGTGGGCGGCAGGTCCTCCTACGAGCAGTACTTC.